This paragraph covers one T cell receptor beta chain sequence. Its antigen is not known. The sample is drawn from a study of blood T cells in healthy people across ages. Study-level findings and limits: CMV status of donors was unknown, possibly confounding expanded clonotype changes.

The CDR3 spans 13 residues. The germline CDR1 and CDR2 sequences are SGHNT and YENEEA. For the second PCR, which ran for about 7 to 11 cycles, a sample-barcoded 5' primer and a J-beta primer mix were used. TCRdb processed the 5' RACE reads anew with MiXCR; each CDR3 protein has one entry. The profile covers some 900,000 distinct CDR3 sequences, with around 48% appearing a single time and roughly 13% taken by the ten largest. This receptor was taken from a man aged 30-40 years in good health. J is TRBJ2-5 and V is TRBV11-3, with D unresolved. The tail of the sequence fits TRBJ2-7 better, so the J call may be wrong. The sequenced sample was blood. The CDR3 region has the DNA TGTGCCAGCAGCTTAGATAACGGTATCGAGCAGTACTTC. Amino acids: CASSLDNGIEQYF.